Listed below are T cell receptor beta chains from one sample, sequenced in a study of CD8+ T cells in alopecia areata. TCRdb's table, derived via immunoSEQ multiplex PCR, lists solely in-frame clones and lacks some. This sample has 15,000 to 20,000 clones; approximately 56% occur once, and the top ten carry roughly 8%. Sequencing used skin, obtained at week 4, from a patient treated with tofacitinib. The receptors were gathered from a human donor with alopecia areata. Both conserved end residues are part of each CDR3. D genes are given only for firm matches. Size is omitted from some rows. Given values are once, few, many or a class for expanded clones.

D gene: .; J gene: TRBJ2-1; clone size: .; V gene: TRBV27; CDR3 protein: CASSLWGSAYNEQFF; CDR3 DNA: TGTGCCAGCAGTTTATGGGGGAGCGCCTACAATGAGCAGTTCTTC
D gene: .; J gene: TRBJ2-5; clone size: once; V gene: TRBV5-4; CDR3 protein: CASSEDGTSGETQYF; CDR3 DNA: TGTGCCAGCAGCGAGGACGGGACTTCTGGAGAGACCCAGTACTTC
D gene: .; J gene: TRBJ2-7; clone size: few; V gene: TRBV28; CDR3 protein: CASSLAAYSYEQYF; CDR3 DNA: TGTGCCAGCAGTTTGGCGGCTTACTCCTACGAGCAGTACTTC
D gene: .; J gene: TRBJ2-5; clone size: few; V gene: TRBV5-6; CDR3 protein: CASSFSSAETQYF; CDR3 DNA: TGTGCCAGCAGCTTCTCTAGCGCAGAGACCCAGTACTTC
D gene: .; J gene: TRBJ2-5; clone size: few; V gene: TRBV7-9; CDR3 protein: CASSFDWNQETQYF; CDR3 DNA: TGTGCCAGCAGCTTCGATTGGAACCAAGAGACCCAGTACTTC
D gene: .; J gene: TRBJ2-3; clone size: .; V gene: TRBV7-8; CDR3 protein: CATGSSTQYF; CDR3 DNA: TGTGCCACAGGGTCCAGTACGCAGTATTTT
D gene: .; J gene: TRBJ2-2; clone size: few; V gene: TRBV29-1; CDR3 protein: CSGHLGQGELFF; CDR3 DNA: TGCAGCGGCCACTTGGGGCAGGGGGAGCTGTTTTTT
D gene: .; J gene: TRBJ1-2; clone size: few; V gene: TRBV30; CDR3 protein: CAWTHHRAGYGYTF; CDR3 DNA: TGTGCCTGGACCCACCACCGGGCAGGGTATGGCTACACCTTC
D gene: .; J gene: TRBJ2-7; clone size: .; V gene: TRBV5-8; CDR3 protein: CASSFREQYF; CDR3 DNA: TGTGCCAGCAGCTTCCGCGAGCAGTACTTC
D gene: .; J gene: TRBJ2-2; clone size: .; V gene: TRBV15; CDR3 protein: CATSREAAPNTGELFF; CDR3 DNA: TGTGCCACCAGCAGAGAGGCGGCACCTAACACCGGGGAGCTGTTTTTT
D gene: TRBD2; J gene: TRBJ2-5; clone size: once; V gene: TRBV19; CDR3 protein: CASSTRGYQETQYF; CDR3 DNA: TGTGCCAGTAGTACGCGGGGGTATCAAGAGACCCAGTACTTC
D gene: TRBD2; J gene: TRBJ2-3; clone size: .; V gene: TRBV11-3; CDR3 protein: CASSSGLEGNTQYF; CDR3 DNA: TGTGCCAGCAGCTCGGGACTAGAGGGAAATACGCAGTATTTT
D gene: .; J gene: TRBJ2-3; clone size: .; V gene: TRBV18; CDR3 protein: CASSLGLRTDTQYF; CDR3 DNA: TGTGCCAGCTCACTCGGACTGCGCACAGATACGCAGTATTTT
D gene: .; J gene: TRBJ1-1; clone size: few; V gene: TRBV15; CDR3 protein: CATSRDRGTEAFF; CDR3 DNA: TGTGCCACCAGCAGAGATAGGGGGACTGAAGCTTTCTTT
D gene: TRBD1; J gene: TRBJ2-2; clone size: few; V gene: TRBV7-3; CDR3 protein: CASSLRTGETANTGELFF; CDR3 DNA: TGTGCCAGCAGCTTAAGAACAGGGGAAACCGCGAACACCGGGGAGCTGTTTTTT
D gene: .; J gene: TRBJ1-6; clone size: .; V gene: TRBV28; CDR3 protein: CASSPQRRGENSPLHF; CDR3 DNA: TGTGCCAGCAGTCCCCAGAGGAGGGGGGAAAATTCACCCCTCCACTTT
D gene: TRBD2; J gene: TRBJ2-3; clone size: .; V gene: TRBV7-2; CDR3 protein: CASAQSAAAGADTQYF; CDR3 DNA: TGTGCTAGCGCACAGTCCGCGGCAGCGGGGGCAGATACGCAGTATTTT
D gene: TRBD2; J gene: TRBJ2-3; clone size: .; V gene: TRBV7-2; CDR3 protein: CASSIFGTSGVADTQYF; CDR3 DNA: TGTGCCAGCAGCATATTCGGGACTAGCGGGGTTGCAGATACGCAGTATTTT
D gene: .; J gene: TRBJ2-5; clone size: .; V gene: TRBV29-1; CDR3 protein: CSATGRRGQETQYF; CDR3 DNA: TGCAGCGCTACCGGACGCAGAGGGCAAGAGACCCAGTACTTC
D gene: .; J gene: TRBJ1-6; clone size: .; V gene: TRBV10-3; CDR3 protein: CAISAEVESGSPLHF; CDR3 DNA: TGTGCCATCAGTGCGGAGGTGGAGTCCGGGTCACCCCTCCACTTT
D gene: TRBD1; J gene: TRBJ1-2; clone size: .; V gene: TRBV28; CDR3 protein: CASSHFYFPGQGDGYTF; CDR3 DNA: TGTGCCAGCAGTCACTTCTATTTCCCGGGACAGGGCGATGGCTACACCTTC
D gene: TRBD2; J gene: TRBJ2-3; clone size: .; V gene: TRBV7-2; CDR3 protein: CASSLVGGTSFGTQYF; CDR3 DNA: TGTGCCAGCAGCTTAGTGGGGGGGACTAGTTTCGGTACGCAGTATTTT